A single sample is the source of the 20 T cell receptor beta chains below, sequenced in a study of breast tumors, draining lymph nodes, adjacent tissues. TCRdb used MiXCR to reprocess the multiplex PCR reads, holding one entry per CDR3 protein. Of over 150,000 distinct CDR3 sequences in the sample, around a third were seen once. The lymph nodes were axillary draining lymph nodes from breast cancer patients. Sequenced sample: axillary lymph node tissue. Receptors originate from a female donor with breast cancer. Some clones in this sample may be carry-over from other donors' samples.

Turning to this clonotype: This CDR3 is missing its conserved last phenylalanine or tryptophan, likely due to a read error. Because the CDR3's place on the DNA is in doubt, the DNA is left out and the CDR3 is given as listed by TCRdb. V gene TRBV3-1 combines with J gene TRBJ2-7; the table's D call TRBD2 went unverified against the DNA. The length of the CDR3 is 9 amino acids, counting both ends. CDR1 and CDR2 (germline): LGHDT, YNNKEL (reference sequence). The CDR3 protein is CASSPVFAG.

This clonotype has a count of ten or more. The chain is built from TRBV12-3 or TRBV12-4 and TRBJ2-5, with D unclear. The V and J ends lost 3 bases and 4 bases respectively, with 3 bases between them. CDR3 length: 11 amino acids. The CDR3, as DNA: TGTGCCAGCAGTTTTCGAGAGACCCAGTACTTC. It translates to CASSFRETQYF.

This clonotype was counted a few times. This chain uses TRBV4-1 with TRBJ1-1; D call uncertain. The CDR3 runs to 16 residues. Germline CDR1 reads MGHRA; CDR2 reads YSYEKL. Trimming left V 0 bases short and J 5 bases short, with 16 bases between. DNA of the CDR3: TGCGCCAGCAGCCAAGAGTACCGGACGGCGGGTACTGAAGCTTTCTTT. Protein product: CASSQEYRTAGTEAFF.

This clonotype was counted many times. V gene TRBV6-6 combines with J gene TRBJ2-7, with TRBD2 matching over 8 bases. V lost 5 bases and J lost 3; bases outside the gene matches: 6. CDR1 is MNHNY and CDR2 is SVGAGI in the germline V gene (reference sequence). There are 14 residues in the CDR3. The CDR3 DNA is TGTGCCAGCAGTCCCCCGGGACTAGGCTACGAGCAGTACTTC. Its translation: CASSPPGLGYEQYF.

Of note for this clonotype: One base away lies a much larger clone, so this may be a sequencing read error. CDR3 in DNA: TGTGCCAGTAGTATCTCTAGGGTTTGCAATGAGCAGTTCTTC. Amino acid sequence: CASSISRVCNEQFF. V gene TRBV19 combines with J gene TRBJ2-1, with no clear D. Germline V lookup: CDR1 LNHDA, CDR2 SQIVND (reference sequence). V lost 3 bases, J lost 6 bases, and 12 bases lay in between. The length of the CDR3 is 14 residues.

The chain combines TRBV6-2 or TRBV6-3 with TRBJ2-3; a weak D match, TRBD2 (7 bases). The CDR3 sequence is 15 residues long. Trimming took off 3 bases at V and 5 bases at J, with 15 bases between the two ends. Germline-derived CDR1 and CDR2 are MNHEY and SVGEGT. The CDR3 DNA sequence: TGTGCCAGCAGTTATGGGGGGGGCCCTATAGATACGCAGTATTTT. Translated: CASSYGGGPIDTQYF.

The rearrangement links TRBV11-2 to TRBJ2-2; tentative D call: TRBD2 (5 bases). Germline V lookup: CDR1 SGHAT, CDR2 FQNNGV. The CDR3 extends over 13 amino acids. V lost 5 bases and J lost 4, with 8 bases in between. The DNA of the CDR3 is TGTGCCAGCAGCGCCGGGATCACCGGGGAGCTGTTTTTT. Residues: CASSAGITGELFF.

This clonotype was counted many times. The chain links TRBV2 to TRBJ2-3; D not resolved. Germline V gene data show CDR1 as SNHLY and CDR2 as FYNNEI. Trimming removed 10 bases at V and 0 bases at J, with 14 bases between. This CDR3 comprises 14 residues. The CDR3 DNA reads TGTGCCATCGTGCAGCTCCCTAGCACAGATACGCAGTATTTT. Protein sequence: CAIVQLPSTDTQYF. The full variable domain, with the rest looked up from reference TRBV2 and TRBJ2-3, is EPEVTQTPSHQVTQMGQEVILRCVPISNHLYFYWYRQILGQKVEFLVSFYNNEISEKSEIFDDQFSVERPDGSNFTLKIRSTKLEDSAMYFCAIVQLPSTDTQYFGPGTRLTVL.

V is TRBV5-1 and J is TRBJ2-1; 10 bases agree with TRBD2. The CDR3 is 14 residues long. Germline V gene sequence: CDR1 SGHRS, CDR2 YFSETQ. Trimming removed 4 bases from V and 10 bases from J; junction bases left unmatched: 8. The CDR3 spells CASSKASGGNEQFF. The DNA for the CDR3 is TGCGCCAGCAGCAAGGCTAGCGGGGGCAACGAGCAGTTCTTC. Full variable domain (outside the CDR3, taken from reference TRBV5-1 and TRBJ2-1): KAGVTQTPRYLIKTRGQQVTLSCSPISGHRSVSWYQQTPGQGLQFLFEYFSETQRNKGNFPGRFSGRQFSNSRSEMNVSTLELGDSALYLCASSKASGGNEQFFGPGTRLTVL.

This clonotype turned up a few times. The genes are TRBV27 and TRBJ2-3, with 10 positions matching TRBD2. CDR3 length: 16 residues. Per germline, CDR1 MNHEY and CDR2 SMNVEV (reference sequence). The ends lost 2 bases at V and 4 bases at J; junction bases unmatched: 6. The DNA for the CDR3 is TGTGCCAGCAGTTTAGGAGCGGGAGGGGGGGCAGATACGCAGTATTTT. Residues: CASSLGAGGGADTQYF.

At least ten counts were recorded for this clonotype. The CDR3 loop reads CSARDSLGGEQYF. CDR3 DNA sequence: TGCAGTGCTAGGGACAGCCTCGGGGGCGAGCAGTACTTC. The chain uses TRBV20-1 and TRBJ2-7; D assignment may be TRBD1 or TRBD2 (6 bases each). V was pared by 3 bases and J by 6 bases, with 15 bases between. CDR1 and CDR2 (germline): DFQATT, SNEGSKA (reference sequence). There are 13 residues in the CDR3.

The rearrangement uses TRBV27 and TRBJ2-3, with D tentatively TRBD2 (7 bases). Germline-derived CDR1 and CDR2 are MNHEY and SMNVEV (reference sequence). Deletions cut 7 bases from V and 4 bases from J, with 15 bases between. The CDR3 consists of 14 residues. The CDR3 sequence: CASMWGGGSDTQYF. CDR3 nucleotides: TGTGCCAGCATGTGGGGGGGCGGGTCAGATACGCAGTATTTT.

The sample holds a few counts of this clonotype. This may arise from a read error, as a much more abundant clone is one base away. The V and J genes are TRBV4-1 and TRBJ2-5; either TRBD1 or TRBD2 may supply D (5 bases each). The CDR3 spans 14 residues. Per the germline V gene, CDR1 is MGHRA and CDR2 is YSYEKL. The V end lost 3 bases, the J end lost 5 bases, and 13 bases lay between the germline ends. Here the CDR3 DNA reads TGCGCCAGCAGCCAGTCCGGGACGCTTGAGACCCAGTACTTC. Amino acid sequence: CASSQSGTLETQYF.

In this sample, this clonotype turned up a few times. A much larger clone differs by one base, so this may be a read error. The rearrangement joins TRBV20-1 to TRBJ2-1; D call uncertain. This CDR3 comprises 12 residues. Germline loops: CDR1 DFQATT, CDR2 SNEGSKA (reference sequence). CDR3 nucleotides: TGCAGTGTAGGAGAGTGGGGTAATGAGCCGTTCTTC. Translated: CSVGEWGNEPFF.

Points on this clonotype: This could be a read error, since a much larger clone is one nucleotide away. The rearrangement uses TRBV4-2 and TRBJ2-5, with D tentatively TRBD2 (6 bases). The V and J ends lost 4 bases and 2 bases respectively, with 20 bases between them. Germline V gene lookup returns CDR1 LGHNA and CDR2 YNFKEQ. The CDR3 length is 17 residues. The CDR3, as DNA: TGTGCCAGCAGCCTAGATTGGGGTAGCGGACTTCAAGAGACCCAGTACTTC. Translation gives CASSLDWGSGLQETQYF.

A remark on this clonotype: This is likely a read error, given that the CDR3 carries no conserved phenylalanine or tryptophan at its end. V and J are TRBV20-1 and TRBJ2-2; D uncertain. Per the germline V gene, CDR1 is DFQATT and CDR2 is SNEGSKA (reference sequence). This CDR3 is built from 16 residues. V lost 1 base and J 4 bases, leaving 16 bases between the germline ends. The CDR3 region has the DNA TGCAGTGCTAGAGCCATCGACATGCAATCCACCGGGGAGCTGTTTCTT. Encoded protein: CSARAIDMQSTGELFL.

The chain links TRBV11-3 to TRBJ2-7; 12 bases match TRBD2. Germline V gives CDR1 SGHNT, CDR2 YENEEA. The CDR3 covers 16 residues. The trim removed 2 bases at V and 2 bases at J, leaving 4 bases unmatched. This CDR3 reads CASSLLTSGSPYEQYF. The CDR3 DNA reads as TGTGCCAGCAGCTTATTGACTAGCGGGAGTCCCTACGAGCAGTACTTC.

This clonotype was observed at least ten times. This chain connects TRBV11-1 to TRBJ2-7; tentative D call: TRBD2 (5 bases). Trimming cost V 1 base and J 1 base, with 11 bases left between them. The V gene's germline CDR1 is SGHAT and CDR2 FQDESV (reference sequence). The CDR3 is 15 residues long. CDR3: CASSLVGLASYEQYF. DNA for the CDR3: TGTGCCAGCAGCTTAGTAGGACTGGCATCCTACGAGCAGTACTTC.

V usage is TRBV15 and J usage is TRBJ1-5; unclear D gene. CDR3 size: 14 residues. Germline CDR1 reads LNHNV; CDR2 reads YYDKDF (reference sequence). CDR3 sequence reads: CTASSWSVGQPQHF. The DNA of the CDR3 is TGTACCGCCAGCAGTTGGTCAGTAGGTCAGCCCCAGCATTTT.

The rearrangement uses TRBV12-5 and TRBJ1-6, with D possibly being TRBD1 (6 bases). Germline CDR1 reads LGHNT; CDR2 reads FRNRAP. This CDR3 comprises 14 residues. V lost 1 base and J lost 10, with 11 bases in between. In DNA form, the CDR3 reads TGTGCTAGTGGTTTGGGACAGGCCGGATCACCCCTCCACTTT. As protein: CASGLGQAGSPLHF.